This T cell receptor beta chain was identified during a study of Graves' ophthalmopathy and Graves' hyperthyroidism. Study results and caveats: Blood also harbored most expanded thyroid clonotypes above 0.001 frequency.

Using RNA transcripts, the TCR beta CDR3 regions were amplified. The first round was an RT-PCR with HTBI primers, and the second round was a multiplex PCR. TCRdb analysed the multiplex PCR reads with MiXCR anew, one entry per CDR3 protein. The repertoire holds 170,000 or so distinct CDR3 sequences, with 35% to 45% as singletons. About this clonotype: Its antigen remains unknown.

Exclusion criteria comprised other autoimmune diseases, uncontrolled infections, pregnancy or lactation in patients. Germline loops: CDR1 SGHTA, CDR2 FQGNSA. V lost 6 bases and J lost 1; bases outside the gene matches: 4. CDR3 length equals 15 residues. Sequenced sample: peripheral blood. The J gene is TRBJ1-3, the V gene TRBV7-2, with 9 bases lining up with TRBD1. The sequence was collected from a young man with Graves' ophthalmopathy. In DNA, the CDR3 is TGTGCCAGCAGACTGGGACAGGGATCTGGAAACACCATATATTTT. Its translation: CASRLGQGSGNTIYF.